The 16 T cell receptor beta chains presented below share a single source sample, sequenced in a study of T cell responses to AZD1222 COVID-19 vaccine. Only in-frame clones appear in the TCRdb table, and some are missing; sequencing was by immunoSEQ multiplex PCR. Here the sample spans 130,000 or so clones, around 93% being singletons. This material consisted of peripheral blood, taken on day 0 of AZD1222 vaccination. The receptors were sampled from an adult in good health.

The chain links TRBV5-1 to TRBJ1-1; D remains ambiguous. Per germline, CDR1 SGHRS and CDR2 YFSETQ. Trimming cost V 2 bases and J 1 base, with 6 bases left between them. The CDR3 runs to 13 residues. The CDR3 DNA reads TGCGCCAGCAGCTTTACATCGAACACTGAAGCTTTCTTT. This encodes CASSFTSNTEAFF.

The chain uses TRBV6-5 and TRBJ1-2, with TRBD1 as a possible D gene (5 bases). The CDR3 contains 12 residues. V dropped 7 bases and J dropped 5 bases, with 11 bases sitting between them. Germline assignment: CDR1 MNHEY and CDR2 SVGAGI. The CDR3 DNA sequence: TGTGCCAGCACCAGGGTATGGTATGGCTACACCTTC. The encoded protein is CASTRVWYGYTF.

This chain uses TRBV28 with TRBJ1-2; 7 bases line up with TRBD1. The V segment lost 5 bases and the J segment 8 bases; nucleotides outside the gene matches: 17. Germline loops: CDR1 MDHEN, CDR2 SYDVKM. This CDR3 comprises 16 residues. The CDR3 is CASSPAADRWMRGYTF. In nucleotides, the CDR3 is TGTGCCAGCAGTCCGGCCGCGGACAGGTGGATGAGGGGCTACACCTTC.

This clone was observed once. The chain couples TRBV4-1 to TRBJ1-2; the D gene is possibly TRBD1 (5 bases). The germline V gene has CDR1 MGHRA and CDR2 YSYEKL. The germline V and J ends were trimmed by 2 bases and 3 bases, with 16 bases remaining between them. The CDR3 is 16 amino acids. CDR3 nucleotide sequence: TGCGCCAGCAGCCAACCTTATGGGGGGTCGCACTATGGCTACACCTTC. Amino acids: CASSQPYGGSHYGYTF.

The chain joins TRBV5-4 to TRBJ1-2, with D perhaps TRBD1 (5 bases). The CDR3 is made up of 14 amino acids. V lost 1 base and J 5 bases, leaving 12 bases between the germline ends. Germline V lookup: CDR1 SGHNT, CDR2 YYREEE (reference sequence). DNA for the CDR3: TGTGCCAGCAGCTTGAGCCCGGGGCGTTATGGCTACACCTTC. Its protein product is CASSLSPGRYGYTF.

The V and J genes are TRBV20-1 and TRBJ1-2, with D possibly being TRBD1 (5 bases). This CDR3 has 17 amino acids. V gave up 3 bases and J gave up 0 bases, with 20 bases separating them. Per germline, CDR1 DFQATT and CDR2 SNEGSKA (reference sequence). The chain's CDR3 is CSASGGVAYGANYGYTF. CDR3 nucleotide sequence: TGCAGTGCTAGTGGGGGGGTGGCTTACGGAGCTAACTATGGCTACACCTTC.

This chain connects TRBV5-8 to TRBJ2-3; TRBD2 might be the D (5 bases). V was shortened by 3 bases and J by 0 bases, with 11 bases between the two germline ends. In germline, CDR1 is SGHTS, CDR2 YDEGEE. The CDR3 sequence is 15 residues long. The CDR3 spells CASSSRGPSTDTQYF. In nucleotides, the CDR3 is TGTGCCAGCAGCTCACGCGGGCCTAGCACAGATACGCAGTATTTT.

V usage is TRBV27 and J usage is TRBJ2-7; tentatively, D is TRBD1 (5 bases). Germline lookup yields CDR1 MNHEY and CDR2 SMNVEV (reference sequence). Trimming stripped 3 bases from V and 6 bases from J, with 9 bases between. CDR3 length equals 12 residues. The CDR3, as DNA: TGTGCCAGCAGTTTTGGTCAGGGCGAGCAGTACTTC. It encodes CASSFGQGEQYF.

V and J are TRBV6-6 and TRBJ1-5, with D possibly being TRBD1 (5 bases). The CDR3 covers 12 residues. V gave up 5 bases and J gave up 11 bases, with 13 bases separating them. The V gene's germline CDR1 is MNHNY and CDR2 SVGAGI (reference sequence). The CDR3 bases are TGTGCCAGCAGTGAGGGAGCGGGGGCCCAGCATTTT. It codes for CASSEGAGAQHF.

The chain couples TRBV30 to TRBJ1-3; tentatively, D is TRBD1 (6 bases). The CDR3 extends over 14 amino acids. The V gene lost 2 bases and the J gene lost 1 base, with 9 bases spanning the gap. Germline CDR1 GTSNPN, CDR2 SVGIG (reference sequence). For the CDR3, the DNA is TGTGCCTGGAGTAGGAGGGGGTCTGGAAACACCATATATTTT. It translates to CAWSRRGSGNTIYF.

CDR3: CASSVQGTGELFF. The CDR3 DNA sequence: TGTGCCAGCAGCGTACAGGGGACCGGGGAGCTGTTTTTT. This chain links TRBV9 with TRBJ2-2, with D possibly being TRBD1 (6 bases). Germline V lookup: CDR1 SGDLS, CDR2 YYNGEE. V lost 1 base to trimming and J lost 5 bases, with 6 bases between them. This CDR3 is 13 amino acids long.

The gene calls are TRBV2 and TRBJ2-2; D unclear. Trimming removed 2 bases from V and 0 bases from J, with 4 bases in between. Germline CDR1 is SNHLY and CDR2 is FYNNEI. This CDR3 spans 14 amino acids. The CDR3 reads CASSERPNTGELFF. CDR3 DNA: TGTGCCAGCAGTGAAAGACCGAACACCGGGGAGCTGTTTTTT.

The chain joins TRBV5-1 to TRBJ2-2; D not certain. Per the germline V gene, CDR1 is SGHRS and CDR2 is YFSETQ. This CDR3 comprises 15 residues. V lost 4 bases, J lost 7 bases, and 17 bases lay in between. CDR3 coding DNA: TGCGCCAGCAGCCCGGCGGAGTTAAGAGGCGGGGAGCTGTTTTTT. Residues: CASSPAELRGGELFF.

The CDR3: CASSLDRYNEQFF. The CDR3 DNA follows: TGCGCCAGCAGCTTGGATAGATACAATGAGCAGTTCTTC. This rearrangement joins TRBV5-1 to TRBJ2-1; D not certain. V was pared by 0 bases and J by 4 bases, with 5 bases between. In germline, CDR1 is SGHRS, CDR2 YFSETQ. The CDR3 covers 13 residues. Variable domain in full (rest from reference TRBV5-1 and TRBJ2-1): KAGVTQTPRYLIKTRGQQVTLSCSPISGHRSVSWYQQTPGQGLQFLFEYFSETQRNKGNFPGRFSGRQFSNSRSEMNVSTLELGDSALYLCASSLDRYNEQFFGPGTRLTVL.

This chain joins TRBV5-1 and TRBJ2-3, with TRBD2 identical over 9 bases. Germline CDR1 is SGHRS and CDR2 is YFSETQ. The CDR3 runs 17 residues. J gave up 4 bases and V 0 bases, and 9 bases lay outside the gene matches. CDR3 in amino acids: CASSLGWVAGEPDTQYF. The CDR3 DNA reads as TGCGCCAGCAGCTTGGGATGGGTAGCGGGAGAACCAGATACGCAGTATTTT.

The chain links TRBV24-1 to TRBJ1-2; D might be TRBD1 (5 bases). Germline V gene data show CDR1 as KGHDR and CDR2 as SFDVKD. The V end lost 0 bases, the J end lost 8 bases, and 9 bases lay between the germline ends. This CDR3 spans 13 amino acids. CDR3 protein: CATSDLPGEGYTF. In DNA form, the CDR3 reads TGTGCCACCAGTGATTTGCCGGGGGAGGGCTACACCTTC.